A selection of T cell receptor beta chains follows, all from one sample in a study of T-cell memory formation after mild COVID-19. Via MiXCR, TCRdb re-called the 5' RACE reads, giving one row per CDR3 protein. Here the sample spans 400,000 to 500,000 distinct CDR3 sequences, roughly 18% being singletons. Sequences were obtained from PBMCs or a T cell subset sorted from them (not recorded which). These receptors came from a man aged 18 to 35 who had mild COVID-19 (a few samples of this study predate the infection). Cell type and time point are not known. Both conserved end residues are part of each CDR3. A D gene is named only where the DNA matches it firmly. Some rows have no size entry. The others give once, few or many, or a class for an expanded clone.

d_gene	v_gene	abundance	j_gene	CDR3aa	CDR3nt
-	TRBV29-1	-	TRBJ2-1	CSVQRGNEQFF	TGCAGCGTTCAGCGTGGCAATGAGCAGTTCTTC
-	TRBV27	-	TRBJ2-3	CASTLGAGSTDTQYF	TGTGCCAGCACCCTTGGAGCGGGCAGCACAGATACGCAGTATTTT
TRBD1	TRBV27	-	TRBJ1-5	CASSLGTGKRDQPQHF	TGTGCCAGCAGTTTAGGGACAGGGAAGAGGGATCAGCCCCAGCATTTT
-	TRBV6-5	few	TRBJ1-2	CASSYSTGSGYTF	TGTGCCAGCAGTTACTCGACTGGGTCTGGCTACACCTTC
-	TRBV5-1	few	TRBJ1-1	CASSLAQQSMNTEAFF	TGCGCCAGCAGCTTGGCCCAGCAATCCATGAACACTGAAGCTTTCTTT
-	TRBV4-1	-	TRBJ1-4	CASSQVDSLNEKLFF	TGCGCCAGCAGCCAAGTGGACAGCCTTAATGAAAAACTGTTTTTT
TRBD2	TRBV11-2	-	TRBJ2-5	CASSPRGRGLEETQYF	TGTGCCAGCAGCCCCAGGGGTCGGGGACTAGAAGAGACCCAGTACTTC
TRBD1	TRBV4-3	-	TRBJ1-1	CASSQAGQGVNTEAFF	TGCGCCAGCAGCCAAGCCGGACAGGGGGTGAACACTGAAGCTTTCTTT
-	TRBV28	-	TRBJ1-1	CASSLSRDEAFF	TGTGCCAGCAGTTTAAGTCGGGACGAAGCTTTCTTT
TRBD1	TRBV4-2	-	TRBJ2-3	CASSKRGLTGEGPSTDTQYF	TGTGCCAGCAGCAAACGGGGACTGACAGGGGAAGGACCTAGCACAGATACGCAGTATTTT
-	TRBV4-1	few	TRBJ2-6	CASSQVGREAAGANVLTF	TGCGCCAGCAGCCAAGTGGGCAGGGAAGCCGCTGGGGCCAACGTCCTGACTTTC
-	TRBV6-1	-	TRBJ2-3	CASGVDREGGDTQYF	TGTGCCAGCGGCGTGGACAGGGAGGGTGGAGATACGCAGTATTTT
-	TRBV4-3	few	TRBJ2-7	CASSQGGGAYEQYF	TGCGCCAGCAGCCAAGGTGGAGGGGCCTACGAGCAGTACTTC
-	TRBV6-2/TRBV6-3	-	TRBJ1-1	CASSYSPRGTEAFF	TGTGCCAGCAGTTACAGTCCCAGGGGCACTGAAGCTTTCTTT
TRBD2	TRBV9	-	TRBJ2-3	CASSARISGGADTQYF	TGTGCCAGCAGCGCTCGGATTAGCGGGGGGGCAGATACGCAGTATTTT
-	TRBV4-1	-	TRBJ1-1	CASSQEIGGGPGVSEAFF	TGCGCCAGCAGCCAAGAGATCGGCGGGGGACCCGGGGTCTCTGAAGCTTTCTTT
TRBD1	TRBV10-1	once	TRBJ2-1	CASSEPGQGRDEQFF	TGCGCCAGCAGTGAGCCGGGACAGGGGCGGGATGAGCAGTTCTTC
-	TRBV5-1	-	TRBJ2-7	CASSTSFPARSSYEQYF	TGCGCCAGCAGCACGTCATTCCCTGCTAGAAGCTCCTACGAGCAGTACTTC
-	TRBV5-5	-	TRBJ2-3	CASSPGDVDTQYF	TGTGCCAGCAGCCCGGGGGACGTAGATACGCAGTATTTT
-	TRBV5-1	few	TRBJ1-1	CASSLIPGAAVTEAFF	TGCGCCAGCAGCTTGATTCCGGGGGCGGCAGTCACTGAAGCTTTCTTT
-	TRBV18	-	TRBJ2-5	CASSPETVVETQYF	TGTGCCAGCTCACCAGAGACAGTGGTAGAGACCCAGTACTTC
TRBD1	TRBV4-1	-	TRBJ2-7	CASSRRWTSGTEYEQYF	TGCGCCAGCAGCCGCAGATGGACCTCCGGGACAGAATACGAGCAGTACTTC
TRBD1	TRBV12-3/TRBV12-4	few	TRBJ2-1	CASSHGTGGNDEQFF	TGTGCCAGCAGTCATGGGACAGGGGGCAACGATGAGCAGTTCTTC
-	TRBV12-3/TRBV12-4	few	TRBJ2-5	CASSFTWDQETQYF	TGTGCCAGCAGTTTTACGTGGGACCAAGAGACCCAGTACTTC
TRBD2	TRBV5-1	-	TRBJ2-1	CASGTPGLATSYNEQFF	TGCGCCAGCGGAACACCGGGACTAGCGACCTCCTACAATGAGCAGTTCTTC
-	TRBV11-2	-	TRBJ2-4	CASSPDGAKNIQYF	TGTGCCAGCAGCCCCGACGGAGCCAAAAACATTCAGTACTTC
TRBD1	TRBV6-5	-	TRBJ1-1	CASSYYGQGNTEAFF	TGTGCCAGCAGTTACTACGGACAGGGTAACACTGAAGCTTTCTTT
-	TRBV5-1	many	TRBJ2-3	CASSLRYSTDTQYF	TGCGCCAGCAGCCTGAGATATAGCACAGATACGCAGTATTTT
TRBD1	TRBV5-1	few	TRBJ2-3	CASSWDRGLTSTDTQYF	TGCGCCAGCAGCTGGGACAGGGGGCTTACTAGCACAGATACGCAGTATTTT
-	TRBV20-1	-	TRBJ2-3	CSARRRGGTDTQYF	TGCAGTGCTAGACGGCGGGGCGGCACAGATACGCAGTATTTT
-	TRBV6-6	few	TRBJ2-5	CASSPGTAVEETQYF	TGTGCCAGCAGCCCCGGGACGGCAGTAGAAGAGACCCAGTACTTC
TRBD1	TRBV12-3/TRBV12-4	many	TRBJ2-7	CASQISGTGHEQYF	TGTGCCAGCCAAATCTCCGGGACAGGCCACGAGCAGTACTTC
-	TRBV20-1	-	TRBJ1-1	CSARTFEDGDGNTEAFF	TGCAGTGCTAGAACTTTTGAGGACGGGGATGGGAACACTGAAGCTTTCTTT
-	TRBV4-3	few	TRBJ2-5	CASSQESGARETQYF	TGCGCCAGCAGCCAAGAATCAGGGGCCCGGGAGACCCAGTACTTC
-	TRBV2	few	TRBJ2-7	CASMDSSSYEQYF	TGTGCCAGCATGGACAGCTCGTCCTACGAGCAGTACTTC
TRBD2	TRBV27	-	TRBJ2-2	CASLTRTSGNTGELFF	TGTGCCAGCTTGACCAGGACTAGCGGGAACACCGGGGAGCTGTTTTTT
TRBD1	TRBV30	-	TRBJ2-1	CAWTGVPRGQGRSNEQFF	TGTGCCTGGACTGGGGTCCCAAGAGGACAGGGTCGTAGCAATGAGCAGTTCTTC
TRBD2	TRBV20-1	-	TRBJ2-1	CSARDRVSGGYNEQFF	TGCAGTGCTAGAGATCGAGTTAGCGGGGGTTACAATGAGCAGTTCTTC
-	TRBV4-2	-	TRBJ1-3	CASSQVEADSGNTIYF	TGTGCCAGCAGCCAAGTGGAGGCCGACTCTGGAAACACCATATATTTT
-	TRBV5-1	-	TRBJ2-3	CASSWTGAYTDTQYF	TGCGCCAGCAGCTGGACCGGTGCCTACACAGATACGCAGTATTTT
-	TRBV7-2	few	TRBJ2-4	CASSFPSPERLGRDKNIQYF	TGTGCCAGCAGCTTTCCGTCCCCAGAGAGGCTGGGCAGAGACAAAAACATTCAGTACTTC
TRBD1	TRBV29-1	-	TRBJ1-2	CSVRQGDYGYTF	TGCAGCGTTCGACAGGGGGATTATGGCTACACCTTC
TRBD2	TRBV5-6	-	TRBJ2-5	CASSTTSGTSGGAGRETQYF	TGTGCCAGCAGCACCACCTCCGGGACTAGCGGGGGGGCCGGGAGAGAGACCCAGTACTTC
TRBD1	TRBV28	-	TRBJ2-7	CASRLPGQAFEQYF	TGTGCCAGCAGACTACCGGGACAGGCCTTCGAGCAGTACTTC
-	TRBV4-2	few	TRBJ2-3	CASSQFKLRDTQYF	TGTGCCAGCAGCCAATTTAAGCTTAGGGATACGCAGTATTTT
TRBD1	TRBV5-1	-	TRBJ2-7	CASIPGQGGEQYF	TGCGCCAGCATCCCGGGACAGGGTGGGGAGCAGTACTTC
-	TRBV10-3	few	TRBJ1-3	CAISGGDISGNTIYF	TGTGCCATCAGTGGAGGGGACATTTCTGGAAACACCATATATTTT
-	TRBV12-3/TRBV12-4	-	TRBJ2-3	CACDGTTRKDTQYF	TGTGCTTGTGACGGGACGACGAGAAAAGATACGCAGTATTTT
TRBD1	TRBV20-1	many	TRBJ1-2	CSAPPGGARDGYTF	TGCAGTGCTCCCCCAGGGGGGGCCCGAGATGGCTACACCTTC
-	TRBV20-1	few	TRBJ2-1	CSARSAVSYNEQFF	TGCAGTGCTAGATCGGCGGTCTCCTACAATGAGCAGTTCTTC
TRBD1	TRBV24-1	few	TRBJ1-2	CATSDLRDRVPGYTF	TGTGCCACCAGTGATTTGAGGGACAGGGTTCCTGGCTACACCTTC
-	TRBV6-2/TRBV6-3	few	TRBJ1-1	CASSSWMNTEAFF	TGTGCCAGCAGTTCTTGGATGAACACTGAAGCTTTCTTT
TRBD1	TRBV10-3	-	TRBJ2-5	CATTDRQETQYF	TGTGCCACGACGGACAGGCAAGAGACCCAGTACTTC
-	TRBV6-6	-	TRBJ1-3	CASSYGRSRGPGNTIYF	TGTGCCAGCAGTTACGGGCGTTCTCGCGGACCTGGAAACACCATATATTTT
TRBD2	TRBV24-1	-	TRBJ2-3	CATSDPGLAGTDTQYF	TGTGCCACCAGTGACCCAGGACTAGCGGGGACAGATACGCAGTATTTT